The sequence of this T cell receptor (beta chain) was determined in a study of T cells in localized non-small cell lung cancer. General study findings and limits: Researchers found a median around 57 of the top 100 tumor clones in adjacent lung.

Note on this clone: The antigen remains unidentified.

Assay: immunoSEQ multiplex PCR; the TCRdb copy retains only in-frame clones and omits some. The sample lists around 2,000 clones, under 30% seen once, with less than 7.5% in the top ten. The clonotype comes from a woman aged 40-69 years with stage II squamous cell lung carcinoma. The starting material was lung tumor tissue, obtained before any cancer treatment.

The CDR3 region has the DNA TGCAGCGTTGACGGCGGTCGGTACGAGCAGTACTTC. This encodes CSVDGGRYEQYF. V usage is TRBV29-1 and J usage is TRBJ2-7, with D unclear. Deletions cut 3 bases from V and 4 bases from J, with 10 bases between. The CDR3 extends over 12 amino acids. The germline V gene has CDR1 SQVTM and CDR2 ANQGSEA.